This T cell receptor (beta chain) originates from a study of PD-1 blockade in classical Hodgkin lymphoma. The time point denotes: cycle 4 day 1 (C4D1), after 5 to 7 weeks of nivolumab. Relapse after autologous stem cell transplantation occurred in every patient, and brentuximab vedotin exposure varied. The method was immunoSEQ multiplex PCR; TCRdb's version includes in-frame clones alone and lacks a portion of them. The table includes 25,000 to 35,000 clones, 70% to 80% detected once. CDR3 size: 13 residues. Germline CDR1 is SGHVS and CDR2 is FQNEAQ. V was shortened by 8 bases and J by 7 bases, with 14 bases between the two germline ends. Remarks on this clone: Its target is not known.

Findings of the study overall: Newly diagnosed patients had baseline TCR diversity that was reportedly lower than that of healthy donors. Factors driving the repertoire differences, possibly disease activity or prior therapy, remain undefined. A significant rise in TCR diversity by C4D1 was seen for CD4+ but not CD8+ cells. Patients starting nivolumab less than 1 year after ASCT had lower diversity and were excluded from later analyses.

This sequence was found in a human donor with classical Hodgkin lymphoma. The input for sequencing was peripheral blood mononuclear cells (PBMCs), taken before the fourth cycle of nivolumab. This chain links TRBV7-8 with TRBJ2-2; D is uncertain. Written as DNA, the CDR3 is TGTGCCAGCGAGCGTTTCGCGGACGGGGAGCTGTTTTTT. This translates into CASERFADGELFF.